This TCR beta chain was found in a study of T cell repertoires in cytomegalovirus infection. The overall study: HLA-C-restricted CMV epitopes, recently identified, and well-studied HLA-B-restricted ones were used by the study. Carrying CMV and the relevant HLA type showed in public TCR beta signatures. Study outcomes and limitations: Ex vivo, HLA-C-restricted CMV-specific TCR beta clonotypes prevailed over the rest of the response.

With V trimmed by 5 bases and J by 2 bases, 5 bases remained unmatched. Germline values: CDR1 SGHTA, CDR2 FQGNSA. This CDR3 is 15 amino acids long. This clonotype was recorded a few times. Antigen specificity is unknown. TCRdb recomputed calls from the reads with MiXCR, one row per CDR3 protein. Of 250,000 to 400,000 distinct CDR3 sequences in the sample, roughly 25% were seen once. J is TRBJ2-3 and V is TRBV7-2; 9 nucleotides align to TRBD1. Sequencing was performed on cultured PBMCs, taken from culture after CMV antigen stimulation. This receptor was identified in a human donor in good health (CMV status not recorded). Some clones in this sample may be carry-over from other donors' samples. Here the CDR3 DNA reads TGTGCCAGCAGCATAGGGACAGGGTACACAGATACGCAGTATTTT. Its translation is CASSIGTGYTDTQYF.